The 28 T cell receptor beta chains below come from one sample, sequenced in a study of T cells of healthy individuals. TCRdb reprocessed the 5' RACE reads via MiXCR and lists one record per CDR3 protein. This sample has more than 85,000 distinct CDR3 sequences, with approximately 15% found just once. These receptors originate from a human donor in good health.

This clonotype showed up many times. V gene TRBV24-1 combines with J gene TRBJ2-5, with 13 nucleotides matching TRBD2. Looked up from germline, CDR1 is KGHDR and CDR2 is SFDVKD. This CDR3 comprises 18 residues. The ends lost 3 bases at V and 1 base at J; junction bases unmatched: 7. The CDR3 protein is CATSDPGLAGASQETQYF. The CDR3 coding sequence is TGTGCCACCAGTGATCCCGGACTAGCGGGAGCCTCCCAAGAGACCCAGTACTTC.

This clonotype occurred a few times. V usage is TRBV5-1 and J usage is TRBJ2-5; 10 bases agree with TRBD1. Germline values: CDR1 SGHRS, CDR2 YFSETQ. V gave up 3 bases and J gave up 5 bases; unmatched junction bases: 7. The CDR3 has 15 amino acids. The CDR3 here is CASSSLTGGMETQYF. CDR3 nucleotide sequence: TGCGCCAGCAGCTCTTTGACAGGGGGCATGGAGACCCAGTACTTC. The variable domain in full, completed from reference TRBV5-1 and TRBJ2-5, reads KAGVTQTPRYLIKTRGQQVTLSCSPISGHRSVSWYQQTPGQGLQFLFEYFSETQRNKGNFPGRFSGRQFSNSRSEMNVSTLELGDSALYLCASSSLTGGMETQYFGPGTRLLVL.

This clonotype appeared many times. V gene TRBV9 combines with J gene TRBJ2-7; tentatively, D is TRBD2 (5 bases). Germline CDR1 SGDLS, CDR2 YYNGEE. This CDR3 is 13 amino acids long. The ends were cut back, 4 bases at V and 3 bases at J, with 11 bases in the middle. The CDR3: CASSPEGHYEQYF. CDR3 DNA sequence: TGTGCCAGCAGCCCCGAGGGCCACTACGAGCAGTACTTC.

This clonotype was seen more than once but under ten times. The genes are TRBV20-1 and TRBJ1-2; 7 bases are shared with TRBD1. Germline CDR1 and CDR2: DFQATT and SNEGSKA (reference sequence). The length of the CDR3 is 14 residues. V shed 6 bases and J 0 bases; nucleotides not matched to a gene: 7. CDR3 amino acids: CSAQGTEANYGYTF. The CDR3, as DNA: TGCAGTGCCCAAGGGACAGAAGCTAACTATGGCTACACCTTC.

A few counts support this clonotype. The gene calls are TRBV10-3 and TRBJ2-7; D is perhaps TRBD1 (6 bases). The germline V gene encodes CDR1 ENHRY and CDR2 SYGVKD. The V end lost 6 bases, the J end lost 3 bases, and 12 bases lay between the germline ends. The CDR3 length is 13 residues. The CDR3 region is CAISRDTRYEQYF. The CDR3 DNA follows: TGTGCCATCAGCCGGGACACCCGCTACGAGCAGTACTTC.

Of note for this clonotype: One end of the junction fails to match germline, which may point to a read error. The chain employs TRBV9 and TRBJ2-1, with a possible D match to TRBD2 (5 bases). Germline V CDR1 and CDR2: SGDLS, YYNGEE. The CDR3 runs to 15 residues. The CDR3, as DNA: TGTGCCAGCAGCCCCACGGTGGGGAGTGGGAATGTGCAGTTCTTC. It encodes CASSPTVGSGNVQFF.

This clonotype was counted a few times. This sequence joins TRBV5-1 and TRBJ2-1; D gene unclear. The CDR3 spans 16 residues. Germline-derived CDR1 and CDR2 are SGHRS and YFSETQ. The V and J ends lost 2 bases and 6 bases respectively, with 18 bases between them. CDR3 sequence: CASSFAWGSGVNEQFF. The CDR3 DNA sequence: TGCGCCAGCAGCTTCGCGTGGGGTTCTGGGGTCAATGAGCAGTTCTTC.

There are a few counts of this clonotype. The chain joins TRBV24-1 to TRBJ1-2, with a possible D match to TRBD1 (5 bases). V was cut by 5 bases and J by 8 bases, with 17 bases left in between. Germline V gives CDR1 KGHDR, CDR2 SFDVKD. This CDR3 has 14 amino acids. The CDR3 nucleotides are TGTGCCACCAGTGGGCCAGGGCATCTGATCGGCTACACCTTC. Protein product: CATSGPGHLIGYTF.

The rearrangement joins TRBV7-2 to TRBJ2-2, with 11 bases that match TRBD2. Trimming removed 1 base from V and 6 bases from J; junction bases left unmatched: 7. The CDR3 has 17 amino acids. The germline V gene encodes CDR1 SGHTA and CDR2 FQGNSA. The CDR3 region has the DNA TGTGCCAGCAGCTTAGTACTAGCGGGAGCATTAGCCGGGGAGCTGTTTTTT. Translated, it gives CASSLVLAGALAGELFF.

V gene TRBV9 combines with J gene TRBJ2-1; D may be TRBD1 (6 bases). The germline V gene encodes CDR1 SGDLS and CDR2 YYNGEE. V was trimmed by 7 bases and J by 2 bases, leaving 10 bases between them. This CDR3 has 13 amino acids. The CDR3 coding sequence is TGTGCCAGCTCAGGGGCCACCTACAATGAGCAGTTCTTC. Translated, it gives CASSGATYNEQFF.

This chain's CDR3 is CASSLRGTGAGSPPNEQFF. The CDR3, as DNA: TGTGCCAGCAGCTTAAGGGGGACAGGGGCGGGTTCCCCCCCCAATGAGCAGTTCTTC. The chain is built from TRBV7-8 and TRBJ2-1, with 10 nucleotides matching TRBD1. V lost 2 bases and J lost 6; bases outside the gene matches: 16. Germline V gene sequence: CDR1 SGHVS, CDR2 FQNEAQ. The CDR3 is 19 residues long.

The chain recombines TRBV12-3 or TRBV12-4 with TRBJ2-2; D not certain. This CDR3 contains 10 residues. The V and J ends lost 4 bases and 6 bases respectively, with 0 bases between them. The chain's CDR3 is CASSSGELFF. The DNA of the CDR3 is TGTGCCAGCAGTTCCGGGGAGCTGTTTTTT.

The sample holds a few counts of this clonotype. The rearrangement uses TRBV6-6 and TRBJ2-2, with a possible D match to TRBD1 (6 bases). The CDR3 length is 14 residues. V lost 4 bases and J lost 3, with 9 bases in between. CDR1 and CDR2 from the germline V gene are MNHNY and SVGAGI (reference sequence). CDR3 nucleotides: TGTGCCAGCAGTTCAAGGGGGTACACCGGGGAGCTGTTTTTT. Translating it yields CASSSRGYTGELFF.

The rearrangement links TRBV5-1 to TRBJ1-6; unclear D gene. Trimming pared 0 bases from V and 10 bases from J, leaving 14 bases between. The CDR3 has 15 residues. CDR1 SGHRS and CDR2 YFSETQ come from the germline V gene. The CDR3: CASSLAAGGGSPLHF. The CDR3 DNA follows: TGCGCCAGCAGCTTGGCGGCGGGAGGAGGATCACCCCTCCACTTT.

This clonotype appeared many times. The chain recombines TRBV20-1 with TRBJ2-3; a weak D match, TRBD2 (6 bases). Trimming left V 5 bases short and J 3 bases short, with 15 bases between. CDR3 size: 14 residues. Germline assignment: CDR1 DFQATT and CDR2 SNEGSKA (reference sequence). The CDR3 here is CSARLGGATDTQYF. The DNA for the CDR3 is TGCAGTGCTCGCCTAGGAGGGGCAACAGATACGCAGTATTTT.

The chain recombines TRBV7-2 with TRBJ2-7; D call uncertain. Looked up from germline, CDR1 is SGHTA and CDR2 is FQGNSA. The CDR3 has 13 amino acids. V lost 1 base and J lost 4, with 8 bases in between. The CDR3 loop is CASSLGWGYEQYF. CDR3 coding DNA: TGTGCCAGCAGCTTAGGGTGGGGTTACGAGCAGTACTTC.

The V gene is TRBV5-5, the J gene TRBJ2-2, with TRBD2 identical over 8 bases. The CDR3 is 15 residues long. V shed 6 bases, J shed 5 bases, and the junction held 9 bases outside the gene matches. CDR1 and CDR2 (germline): SGHKS, YYEKEE (reference sequence). The CDR3 loop is CASTMVRGGTGELFF. CDR3 coding DNA: TGTGCCAGCACCATGGTCCGGGGGGGAACCGGGGAGCTGTTTTTT.

This clonotype has a handful of counts. The V call is TRBV29-1, the J call TRBJ2-1; D uncertain. Germline values: CDR1 SQVTM, CDR2 ANQGSEA. The length of the CDR3 is 11 residues. V was clipped by 4 bases and J by 12 bases, with 13 bases between them. CDR3 nucleotide sequence: TGCAGCGTTGTGTTCCCCTCCGGGCAGTTCTTC. It codes for CSVVFPSGQFF.

This clonotype is a singleton in its sample. This chain joins TRBV20-1 and TRBJ2-1, with 8 bases that match TRBD2. After removal of 1 base from V and 3 bases from J, the junction contained 5 bases not matched to a gene. Germline V gene sequence: CDR1 DFQATT, CDR2 SNEGSKA (reference sequence). The CDR3 covers 15 residues. CDR3 residues: CSARVVAGIYNEQFF. CDR3 bases: TGCAGTGCTAGAGTTGTAGCGGGGATCTACAATGAGCAGTTCTTC.

CDR3 DNA: TGTGCCAGCAGTTTAGAAACCACGTCCTACGAGCAGTACTTC. Protein product: CASSLETTSYEQYF. The chain uses TRBV12-3 or TRBV12-4 and TRBJ2-7; no clear D. V was trimmed by 1 base and J by 1 base, leaving 8 bases between them. The CDR3 is 14 amino acids.

This clonotype was seen many times. The chain couples TRBV15 to TRBJ1-4, with D possibly TRBD1 on 6 matching bases. The CDR3 covers 14 residues. The V end was cut by 6 bases, the J end by 6 bases, with 14 bases between. Germline assignment: CDR1 LNHNV and CDR2 YYDKDF (reference sequence). CDR3 region: CATSGGGAYEKLFF. The CDR3, as DNA: TGTGCCACCAGTGGGGGGGGCGCTTATGAAAAACTGTTTTTT.

This clonotype has ten or more counts. The chain is built from TRBV3-1 and TRBJ2-1; TRBD2 might be the D (6 bases). Germline V gives CDR1 LGHDT, CDR2 YNNKEL (reference sequence). V lost 4 bases to trimming and J lost 6 bases, with 13 bases between them. This CDR3 has 14 residues. The CDR3 nucleotides are TGTGCCAGCAGCCCTACTAGCCTGGGCAATGAGCAGTTCTTC. It codes for CASSPTSLGNEQFF.

This clonotype was observed at least ten times. V usage is TRBV29-1 and J usage is TRBJ2-5; weak D call: TRBD1 (6 bases). V lost 5 bases and J lost 5, with 15 bases in between. Germline V gene data show CDR1 as SQVTM and CDR2 as ANQGSEA. The CDR3 consists of 13 residues. The CDR3 DNA follows: TGCAGCGTTATGCGACAGGCTCGGGAGACCCAGTACTTC. Protein sequence: CSVMRQARETQYF.

This clonotype was counted a few times. The chain couples TRBV7-3 to TRBJ2-3, with TRBD2 matching over 8 bases. The CDR3 sequence is 14 residues long. The V gene's germline CDR1 is SGHTA and CDR2 FQGTGA. The V and J ends lost 3 bases and 6 bases, in that order; junction bases with no gene match: 5. The CDR3 is CASSLLAGLDTQYF. As DNA, the CDR3 is TGTGCCAGCAGCTTGCTAGCGGGCCTTGATACGCAGTATTTT.

This clonotype was seen more than once but under ten times. V is TRBV7-2 and J is TRBJ2-5; TRBD2 agrees at 7 bases. The CDR3 extends over 14 amino acids. Germline trimming cut 5 bases from V and 2 bases from J; bases unmatched to any gene: 5. CDR1 is SGHTA, CDR2 FQGNSA, per germline. The CDR3 sequence: CASSPSGTQETQYF. The CDR3 nucleotides read TGTGCCAGCAGCCCTAGCGGAACACAAGAGACCCAGTACTTC.

This clonotype came up a few times. The CDR3 DNA follows: TGTGCCAGCAGCCAGGGCTACCAAGAGACCCAGTACTTC. Its protein is CASSQGYQETQYF. The rearrangement uses TRBV28 and TRBJ2-5; tentatively, D is TRBD1 (5 bases). Germline values: CDR1 MDHEN, CDR2 SYDVKM. The CDR3 covers 13 residues. Trimming took off 6 bases at V and 0 bases at J, with 8 bases between the two ends.

This clonotype was seen repeatedly, ten times or more. The chain uses TRBV4-1 and TRBJ2-7, with unresolved D. Germline loops: CDR1 MGHRA, CDR2 YSYEKL. The V and J ends lost 0 bases and 5 bases respectively, with 11 bases between them. The CDR3 is 14 amino acids. The CDR3 loop is CASSQDPGRNEQYF. Here the CDR3 DNA reads TGCGCCAGCAGCCAAGATCCAGGAAGGAACGAGCAGTACTTC.

This sequence joins TRBV5-1 and TRBJ2-2; TRBD2 is a possible D gene (6 bases). The CDR3 runs 15 residues. V gave up 4 bases and J gave up 4 bases, with 14 bases separating them. Germline V gives CDR1 SGHRS, CDR2 YFSETQ. CDR3 nucleotide sequence: TGCGCCAGCAGCCAATCGGGAGATCCCACCGGGGAGCTGTTTTTT. This translates into CASSQSGDPTGELFF.